Sequencing of this T cell receptor beta chain was carried out in a study of blood T cell repertoires in COVID-19. From germline, CDR1 is LNHDA and CDR2 SQIVND (reference sequence). V was trimmed by 3 bases and J by 0 bases, leaving 15 bases between them. This CDR3 is built from 17 residues. In the authors' workflow: How many nucleated cells were present was estimated from reference gene primer amplification. Measured with immunoSEQ multiplex PCR; TCRdb has only the in-frame clones, and not every one. The V and J calls and clone size are taken from that table; D and trimming were inferred from the DNA. The sample includes 100,000 or so clones, approximately 87% of them seen just once.

Sequenced: peripheral blood. The clonotype comes from a woman aged 30 to 39 with acute or convalescent COVID-19. The chain links TRBV19 to TRBJ1-5; no reliable D call. The CDR3 nucleotides are TGTGCCAGTAGTATCCAAGGAATGGGCCATAGCAATCAGCCCCAGCATTTT. Its translation: CASSIQGMGHSNQPQHF. Combining the CDR3 with reference TRBV19 and TRBJ1-5 gives the whole variable domain DGGITQSPKYLFRKEGQNVTLSCEQNLNHDAMYWYRQDPGQGLRLIYYSQIVNDFQKGDIAEGYSVSREKKESFPLTVTSAQKNPTAFYLCASSIQGMGHSNQPQHFGDGTRLSIL.